This TCR beta chain was retrieved from a study of response to subunit inactivated influenza vaccine. Study-level points and caveats: Authors suggested each seasonal flu vaccination may recruit only limited numbers of new T cells.

CDR3 size: 18 residues. Germline V gene lookup returns CDR1 SGHDT and CDR2 YYEEEE. The V end was cut by 1 base, the J end by 0 bases, with 19 bases between. In TCRdb, the RT-PCR reads were re-called with MiXCR into one record per CDR3 protein. Among about 800,000 distinct CDR3 sequences listed, 20% to 25% were seen once. About this clonotype: Antigen specificity is unknown.

The TCR was taken from a man aged 50-60 years who received an inactivated influenza vaccine. The sample here was PBMCs from blood, taken more than 4 days after vaccination. The rearrangement links TRBV5-6 to TRBJ1-1; a possible D gene is TRBD1 (5 bases). The CDR3 coding sequence is TGTGCCAGCAGCTTGAGTAGGGGATTGGTCCTGATGAACACTGAAGCTTTCTTT. This sequence encodes CASSLSRGLVLMNTEAFF.